This T cell receptor (beta chain) derives from a study of vaccination and CD4 T cells after COVID-19. Documented treatment: approximately nine-day PBMC culture with coronavirus spike peptide pools or control peptides (ViraFEST assay). Germline loops: CDR1 LNHDA, CDR2 SQIVND (reference sequence). This CDR3 spans 14 amino acids. V dropped 5 bases and J dropped 1; count of bases not matched to a gene: 4. Cultured CD4+ T-cell DNA underwent Oncomine TCR Beta short-read sequencing. TCRdb re-analysed the PCR reads in MiXCR, keeping a single row per CDR3 protein. Counted here are more than 9,500 distinct CDR3 sequences, approximately 49% occurring once; the ten biggest clones make up 30%. As to this clonotype: Its antigen is unknown.

This chain links TRBV19 with TRBJ1-2, with TRBD1 matching 7 bases. This receptor was obtained from a human donor who had recovered from COVID-19. Material for sequencing was CD4+ T cells from blood, cultured in vitro. The DNA of the CDR3 is TGTGCCAGTAGTCTGGACAGGTTTAACTATGGCTACACCTTC. The encoded protein is CASSLDRFNYGYTF. The variable domain in full, completed from reference TRBV19 and TRBJ1-2, reads DGGITQSPKYLFRKEGQNVTLSCEQNLNHDAMYWYRQDPGQGLRLIYYSQIVNDFQKGDIAEGYSVSREKKESFPLTVTSAQKNPTAFYLCASSLDRFNYGYTFGSGTRLTVV.